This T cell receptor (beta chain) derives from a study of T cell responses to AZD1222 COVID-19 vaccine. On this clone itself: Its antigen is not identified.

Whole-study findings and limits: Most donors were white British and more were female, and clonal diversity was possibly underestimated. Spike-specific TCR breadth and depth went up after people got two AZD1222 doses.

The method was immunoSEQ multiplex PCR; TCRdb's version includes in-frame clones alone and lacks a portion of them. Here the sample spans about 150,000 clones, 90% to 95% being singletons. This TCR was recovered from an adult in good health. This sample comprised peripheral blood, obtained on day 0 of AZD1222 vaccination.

The CDR3 DNA reads TGCGCCAGCAGCCAAGATGCTAGCGGGAGGGCCTGGAGCTCCTACAATGAGCAGTTCTTC. Translated: CASSQDASGRAWSSYNEQFF. V gene TRBV4-1 combines with J gene TRBJ2-1; 12 bases align to TRBD2. After removal of 0 bases from V and 0 bases from J, the junction contained 9 bases not matched to a gene. The V gene's germline CDR1 is MGHRA and CDR2 YSYEKL. The CDR3 has 20 amino acids.